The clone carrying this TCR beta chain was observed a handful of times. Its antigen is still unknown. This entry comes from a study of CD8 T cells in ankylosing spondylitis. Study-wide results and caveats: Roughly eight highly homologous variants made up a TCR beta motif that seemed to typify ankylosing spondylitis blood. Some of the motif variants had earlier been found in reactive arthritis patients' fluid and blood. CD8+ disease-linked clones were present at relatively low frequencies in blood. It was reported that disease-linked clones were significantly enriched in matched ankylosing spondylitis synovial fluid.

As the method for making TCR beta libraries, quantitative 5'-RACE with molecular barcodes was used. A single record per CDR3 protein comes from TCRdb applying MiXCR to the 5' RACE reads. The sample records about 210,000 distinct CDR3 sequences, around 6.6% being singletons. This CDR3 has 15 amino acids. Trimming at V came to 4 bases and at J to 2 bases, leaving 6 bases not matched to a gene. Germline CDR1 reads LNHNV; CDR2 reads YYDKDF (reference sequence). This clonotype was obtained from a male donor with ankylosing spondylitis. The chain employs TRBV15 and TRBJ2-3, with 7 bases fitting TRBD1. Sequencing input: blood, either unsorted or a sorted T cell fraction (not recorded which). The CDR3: CATSIWDSNTDTQYF. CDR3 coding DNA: TGTGCCACCAGCATCTGGGACAGTAACACAGATACGCAGTATTTT.